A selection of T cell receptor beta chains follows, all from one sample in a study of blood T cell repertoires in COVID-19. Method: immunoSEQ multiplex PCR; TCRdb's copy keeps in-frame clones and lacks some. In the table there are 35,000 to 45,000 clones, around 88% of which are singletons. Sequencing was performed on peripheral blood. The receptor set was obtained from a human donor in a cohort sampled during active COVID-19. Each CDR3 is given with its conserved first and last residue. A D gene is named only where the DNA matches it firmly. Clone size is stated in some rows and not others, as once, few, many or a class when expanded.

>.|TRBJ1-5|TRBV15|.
CATSRDPGGNQPQHF
TGTGCCACCAGCAGAGATCCTGGCGGGAATCAGCCCCAGCATTTT
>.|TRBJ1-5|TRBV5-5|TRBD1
CASSRAPDRGFYQPQHF
TGTGCCAGCAGCCGAGCCCCAGACAGGGGGTTTTATCAGCCCCAGCATTTT
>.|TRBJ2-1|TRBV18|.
CASSPLPEIIDEQFF
TGTGCCAGCTCACCACTCCCGGAGATTATCGATGAGCAGTTCTTC
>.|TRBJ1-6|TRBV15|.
CATSRGAGTGVLSPLHF
TGTGCCACCAGCAGGGGGGCCGGGACCGGCGTCCTTTCACCCCTCCACTTT
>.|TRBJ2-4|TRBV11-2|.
CASSLQGEENIQYF
TGTGCCAGCAGCTTACAGGGGGAGGAGAACATTCAGTACTTC
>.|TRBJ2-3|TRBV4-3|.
CASSITISTDTQYF
TGCGCCAGCAGCATTACTATTAGCACAGATACGCAGTATTTT
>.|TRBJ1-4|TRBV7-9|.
CASSLGGGEKLFF
TGTGCCAGCAGCTTAGGAGGCGGCGAAAAACTGTTTTTT
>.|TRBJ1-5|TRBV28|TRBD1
CASSIPGQGGRQPQHF
TGTGCCAGCAGTATACCGGGACAGGGGGGGCGGCAGCCCCAGCATTTT
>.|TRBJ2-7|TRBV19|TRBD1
CASSITTGVKDEQYF
TGTGCCAGTAGTATAACCACAGGGGTCAAGGACGAGCAGTACTTC
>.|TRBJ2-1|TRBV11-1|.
CASSFVGGPPEQFF
TGTGCCAGCAGTTTTGTAGGAGGTCCTCCTGAGCAGTTCTTC
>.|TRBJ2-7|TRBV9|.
CASSPRGSEQYF
TGTGCCAGCAGCCCCCGAGGATCCGAGCAGTACTTC
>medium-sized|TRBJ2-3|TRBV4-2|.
CASSQDLGGTQYF
TGTGCCAGCAGCCAAGATTTGGGAGGTACGCAGTATTTT
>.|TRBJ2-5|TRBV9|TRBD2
CASSVGTSGRKETQYF
TGTGCCAGCAGCGTAGGAACTAGCGGGAGAAAGGAGACCCAGTACTTC
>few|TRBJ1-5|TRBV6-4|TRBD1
CASRRTGSNQPQHF
TGTGCCAGCAGAAGGACAGGCAGCAATCAGCCCCAGCATTTT
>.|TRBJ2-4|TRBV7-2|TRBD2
CASSPLTSGTKNIQYF
TGTGCCAGCAGCCCGCTGACTAGCGGGACCAAAAACATTCAGTACTTC
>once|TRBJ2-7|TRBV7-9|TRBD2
CASSLDSERESYEQYF
TGTGCCAGCAGCTTGGATTCGGAGCGGGAGTCTTACGAGCAGTACTTC
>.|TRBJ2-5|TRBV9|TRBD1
CASSDRDSQETQYF
TGTGCCAGCAGCGACCGGGACAGCCAAGAGACCCAGTACTTC
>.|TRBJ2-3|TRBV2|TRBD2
CATELIAGGQDTQYF
TGTGCCACCGAACTTATAGCGGGGGGGCAAGATACGCAGTATTTT
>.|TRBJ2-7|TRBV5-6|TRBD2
CASSSETRLAGQYF
TGTGCCAGCAGCTCCGAAACGAGACTAGCGGGGCAGTACTTC
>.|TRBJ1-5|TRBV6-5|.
CASSQGTGNQPQHF
TGTGCCAGCAGTCAGGGGACGGGCAATCAGCCCCAGCATTTT
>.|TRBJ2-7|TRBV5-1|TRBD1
CASSLDGTGKYEQYF
TGCGCCAGCAGCTTGGACGGGACAGGGAAGTACGAGCAGTACTTC
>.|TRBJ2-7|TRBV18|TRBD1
CASSPLGQGDYEQYF
TGTGCCAGCTCACCCCTTGGACAGGGAGACTACGAGCAGTACTTC
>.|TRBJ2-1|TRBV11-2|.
CASSLGRNNEQFF
TGTGCCAGCAGCTTAGGGCGGAACAATGAGCAGTTCTTC
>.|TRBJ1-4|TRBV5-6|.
CASSLREVATNEKLFF
TGTGCCAGCAGCTTGAGGGAGGTGGCGACTAATGAAAAACTGTTTTTT
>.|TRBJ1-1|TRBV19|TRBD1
CASSATGSTEAFF
TGTGCCAGTAGTGCGACAGGGAGTACTGAAGCTTTCTTT
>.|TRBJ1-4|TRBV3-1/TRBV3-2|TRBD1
CASSLGTGFEKLFF
TGTGCCAGCAGTCTCGGGACAGGGTTTGAAAAACTGTTTTTT
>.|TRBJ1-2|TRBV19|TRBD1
CASSVTGNVNYGYTF
TGTGCCAGTAGCGTGACAGGGAATGTTAACTATGGCTACACCTTC
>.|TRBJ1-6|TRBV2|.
CASSDLRSSPLHF
TGTGCCAGCAGCGATCTTAGGAGTTCACCCCTCCACTTT
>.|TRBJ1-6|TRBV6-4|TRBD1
CASSDSEGQGCSPLHF
TGTGCCAGCAGTGACTCGGAAGGACAGGGGTGTTCACCCCTCCACTTT
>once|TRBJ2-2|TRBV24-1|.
CATSDLGRGGNTGELFF
TGTGCCACCAGTGATTTAGGCAGGGGCGGAAACACCGGGGAGCTGTTTTTT
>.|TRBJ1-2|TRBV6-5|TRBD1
CASSLTGGYGYTF
TGTGCCAGCAGCTTGACAGGGGGCTATGGCTACACCTTC
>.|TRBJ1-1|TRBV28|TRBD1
CASSIPGQLNTEAFF
TGTGCCAGCAGTATACCGGGACAGTTGAACACTGAAGCTTTCTTT
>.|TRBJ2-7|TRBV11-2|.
CASSLGRDYEQYF
TGTGCCAGCAGCCTCGGACGGGACTACGAGCAGTACTTC
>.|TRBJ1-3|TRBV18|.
CASSRDRSENTIYF
TGTGCCAGCTCACGTGACAGGTCCGAAAACACCATATATTTT
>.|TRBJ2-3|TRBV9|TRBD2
CASRPTSGRETDTQYF
TGTGCCAGCAGGCCAACTAGCGGGAGGGAAACAGATACGCAGTATTTT
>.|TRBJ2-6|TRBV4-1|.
CASTGEYGTSGANVLTF
TGCGCCAGCACCGGAGAGTACGGTACCTCTGGGGCCAACGTCCTGACTTTC
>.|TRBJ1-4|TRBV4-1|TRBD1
CASSFGTGIEKLFF
TGCGCCAGCAGCTTCGGGACAGGGATCGAAAAACTGTTTTTT
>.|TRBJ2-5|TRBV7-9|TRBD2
CASSSKGTSGDRETQYF
TGTGCCAGCAGCTCGAAAGGGACTAGCGGGGACAGGGAGACCCAGTACTTC
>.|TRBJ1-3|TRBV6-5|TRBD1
CASLDRAGNTIYF
TGTGCCAGCCTGGACAGGGCTGGAAACACCATATATTTT
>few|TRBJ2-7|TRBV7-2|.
CASRRGLPNSYEQYF
TGTGCCAGCAGACGCGGACTACCAAACTCCTACGAGCAGTACTTC
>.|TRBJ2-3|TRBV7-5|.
CARSLFIESTDTQYF
TGTGCCAGAAGCTTGTTTATAGAGAGCACAGATACGCAGTATTTT
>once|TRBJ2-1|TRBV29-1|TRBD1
CSFNRGLFSRSEQFF
TGCAGCTTCAACAGGGGGCTATTCTCCCGTAGTGAGCAGTTCTTC
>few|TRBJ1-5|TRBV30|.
CAWSRGDQGPQHF
TGTGCCTGGAGTCGGGGGGATCAAGGGCCCCAGCATTTT
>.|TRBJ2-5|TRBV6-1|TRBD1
CASSDRGETQYF
TGTGCCAGCAGTGACAGGGGGGAGACCCAGTACTTC
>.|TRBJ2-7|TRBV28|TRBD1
CASRLLGQGDHEQYF
TGTGCCAGCAGACTACTCGGACAGGGGGACCACGAGCAGTACTTC
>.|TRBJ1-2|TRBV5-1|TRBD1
CASSSDDRGMRGYTF
TGCGCCAGCAGCTCGGACGACAGGGGGATGAGGGGCTACACCTTC
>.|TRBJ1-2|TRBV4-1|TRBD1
CASSHRDRPDYGYTF
TGCGCCAGCAGCCACCGGGACAGGCCTGACTATGGCTACACCTTC
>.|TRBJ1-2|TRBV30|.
CAWRGWTATSRLDGYTF
TGTGCCTGGAGGGGCTGGACAGCTACTTCCCGCCTAGATGGCTACACCTTC
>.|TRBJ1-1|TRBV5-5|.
CASSLSIIRGFYTEAFF
TGTGCCAGCAGCTTGTCTATTATAAGGGGGTTCTACACTGAAGCTTTCTTT
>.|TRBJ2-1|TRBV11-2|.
CASSSTRNNEQFF
TGTGCCAGCAGCTCAACTAGAAACAATGAGCAGTTCTTC
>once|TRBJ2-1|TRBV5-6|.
CASSLAGTGSYNEQFF
TGTGCCAGCAGCTTGGCTGGAACAGGCTCCTACAATGAGCAGTTCTTC
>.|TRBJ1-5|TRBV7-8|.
CASSRDTRGNQPQHF
TGTGCCAGCAGCCGGGACACCCGGGGCAATCAGCCCCAGCATTTT
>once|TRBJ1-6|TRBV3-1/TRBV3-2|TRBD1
CASSQNTGDAYNSPLHF
TGTGCCAGCAGCCAAAATACAGGGGACGCCTATAATTCACCCCTCCACTTT
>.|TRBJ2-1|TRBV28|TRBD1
CATSDRGDAEQFF
TGTGCCACCTCGGACAGGGGTGACGCTGAGCAGTTCTTC